A single sample is the source of the 20 T cell receptor beta chains below, sequenced in a study of T cells in Graves' hyperthyroidism and ophthalmopathy. TCR beta CDR3 sequences were amplified from RNA transcripts. First-round RT-PCR targeting the TCR CDR3 was performed with the HTBI primer set. One entry per CDR3 protein results from TCRdb running MiXCR on the multiplex PCR reads. This table has about 570,000 distinct CDR3 sequences, more than 45% appearing once. What was sequenced was peripheral blood or thyroid tissue (not recorded which). Receptors originate from an adult woman with Graves' disease, either hyperthyroidism or ophthalmopathy (not recorded which).

This clonotype was detected once. The genes are TRBV2 and TRBJ1-1; D not certain. The CDR3 covers 16 residues. V shed 5 bases and J shed 0 bases, with 16 bases lying between them. The germline gives CDR1 SNHLY, CDR2 FYNNEI. The DNA of the CDR3 is TGTGCCAGCAGTTACGGCCCGAGGCAGATGAACACTGAAGCTTTCTTT. The encoded protein is CASSYGPRQMNTEAFF. The complete variable domain, with remaining parts taken from reference TRBV2 and TRBJ1-1, reads EPEVTQTPSHQVTQMGQEVILRCVPISNHLYFYWYRQILGQKVEFLVSFYNNEISEKSEIFDDQFSVERPDGSNFTLKIRSTKLEDSAMYFCASSYGPRQMNTEAFFGQGTRLTVV.

Worth noting for this clonotype: This may come from a read error, since a much larger clone is one base off. J is TRBJ1-2 and V is TRBV7-2; TRBD1 might be the D (6 bases). The CDR3 runs to 15 residues. With 6 bases removed from V and 4 bases from J, the gap between germline ends came to 18 bases. Looked up from germline, CDR1 is SGHTA and CDR2 is FQGNSA. The CDR3 loop is CASSIRQAPGYGYTF. CDR3 DNA sequence: TGTGCCAGCAGTATCCGACAGGCCCCTGGCTATGGCTACACCTTC.

This clonotype was seen a single time. This may be a read error: a much more frequent sequence differs by one nucleotide. The V call is TRBV15, the J call TRBJ2-7; 7 bases align to TRBD2. Germline lookup yields CDR1 LNHNV and CDR2 YYDKDF (reference sequence). This CDR3 has 15 residues. The CDR3 here is CASSRVRESRYEQYF. CDR3 nucleotide sequence: TGTGCCAGCAGCAGAGTGCGGGAGTCGAGATACGAGCAGTACTTC.

The chain carries TRBV2 and TRBJ1-4, with TRBD1 matching over 9 bases. In germline, CDR1 is SNHLY, CDR2 FYNNEI. CDR3 length: 14 amino acids. J was trimmed by 7 bases and V by 5 bases; bases with no gene match: 5. The CDR3 loop reads CASSPTGGVEKLFF. DNA for the CDR3: TGTGCCAGCAGTCCGACAGGGGGTGTTGAAAAACTGTTTTTT.

With regard to this clonotype: The junction and the germline gene differ at one end; a read error may be behind it. The V and J genes are TRBV7-2 and TRBJ1-6; 8 bases map to TRBD1. Looked up from germline, CDR1 is SGHTA and CDR2 is FQGNSA. The CDR3 spans 15 residues. The CDR3 reads CASSRQGNGNSPLHF. Here the CDR3 DNA reads TGTGCCAGCAGCAGACAGGGGAACGGTAATTCGCCCCTCCACTTT. Based on the CDR3 plus reference TRBV7-2 and TRBJ1-6, the full variable domain is GAGVSQSPSNKVTEKGKDVELRCDPISGHTALYWYRQSLGQGLEFLIYFQGNSAPDKSGLPSDRFSAERTGGSVSTLTIQRTQQEDSAVYLCASSRQGNGNSPLHFGNGTRLTVT.

The chain uses TRBV20-1 and TRBJ2-3, with 15 bases matching TRBD2. The V segment lost 5 bases and the J segment 3 bases; nucleotides outside the gene matches: 3. CDR1 and CDR2 from the germline V gene are DFQATT and SNEGSKA (reference sequence). The CDR3 runs to 15 residues. The CDR3 here is CSAGLAGGATDTQYF. As DNA, the CDR3 is TGCAGTGCTGGACTAGCGGGAGGGGCGACAGATACGCAGTATTTT.

This clonotype has a handful of counts. This chain joins TRBV10-3 and TRBJ1-2; D remains ambiguous. V was trimmed by 3 bases and J by 8 bases, leaving 16 bases between them. Germline-derived CDR1 and CDR2 are ENHRY and SYGVKD. The CDR3 loop spans 14 amino acids. The CDR3, as DNA: TGTGCCATCAGTGACCCTCTCGATGGGGAAGGCTACACCTTC. This codes for CAISDPLDGEGYTF.

The chain carries TRBV10-3 and TRBJ2-2, with D perhaps matching TRBD2 (6 bases). The germline V gene has CDR1 ENHRY and CDR2 SYGVKD. V dropped 6 bases and J dropped 0 bases, with 14 bases sitting between them. The CDR3 length is 16 residues. CDR3 coding DNA: TGTGCCATCAGGCATCGGACTACACCGAACACCGGGGAGCTGTTTTTT. It specifies CAIRHRTTPNTGELFF.

J is TRBJ1-1 and V is TRBV20-1; 9 bases map to TRBD1. The CDR3 is 14 amino acids. Germline CDR1 reads DFQATT; CDR2 reads SNEGSKA (reference sequence). V lost 3 bases and J lost 7; bases outside the gene matches: 9. The CDR3 reads CSASTGGYGVEAFF. The CDR3 DNA reads TGCAGTGCTAGTACAGGGGGCTATGGTGTTGAAGCTTTCTTT.

This clonotype was picked up many times. The chain joins TRBV29-1 to TRBJ2-5, with a tentative D call TRBD1 (5 bases). V lost 1 base, J lost 2 bases, and 11 bases lay in between. Germline-derived CDR1 and CDR2 are SQVTM and ANQGSEA. The CDR3 runs to 14 residues. The CDR3 nucleotides are TGCAGCGTTGAAGTCAGGGAACAGCAAGAGACCCAGTACTTC. Translation gives CSVEVREQQETQYF. Variable domain in full (rest from reference TRBV29-1 and TRBJ2-5): SAVISQKPSRDICQRGTSLTIQCQVDSQVTMMFWYRQQPGQSLTLIATANQGSEATYESGFVIDKFPISRPNLTFSTLTVSNMSPEDSSIYLCSVEVREQQETQYFGPGTRLLVL.

This clonotype came up once. The chain is built from TRBV15 and TRBJ2-7; TRBD2 aligns across 9 bases. Trimming cost V 0 bases and J 5 bases; bases outside gene matches: 11. Germline CDR1 is LNHNV and CDR2 is YYDKDF (reference sequence). The length of the CDR3 is 17 residues. The CDR3, as DNA: TGTGCCACCAGCAGAGATGCAGCGGGAGGTCTCGCGCACGAGCAGTACTTC. Translation: CATSRDAAGGLAHEQYF. Filled out from reference TRBV15 and TRBJ2-7, the complete variable domain reads DAMVIQNPRYQVTQFGKPVTLSCSQTLNHNVMYWYQQKSSQAPKLLFHYYDKDFNNEADTPDNFQSRRPNTSFCFLDIRSPGLGDTAMYLCATSRDAAGGLAHEQYFGPGTRLTVT.

The rearrangement joins TRBV5-1 to TRBJ2-5; 10 bases are shared with TRBD2. V was clipped by 4 bases and J by 8 bases; unmatched bases: 11. Germline values: CDR1 SGHRS, CDR2 YFSETQ. This CDR3 comprises 15 residues. The chain's CDR3 is CASSLGLADKRTQYF. DNA for the CDR3: TGCGCCAGCAGCCTTGGACTAGCGGATAAGAGAACCCAGTACTTC.

Turning to this clonotype: The CDR3 does not close with the conserved phenylalanine or tryptophan, likely indicating a read error. The DNA is omitted, as the CDR3 cannot be located on it reliably, and the CDR3 follows TCRdb's listing. V usage is TRBV20-1 and J usage is TRBJ1-1. Inclusive of both ends, the CDR3 amounts to 10 amino acids. From germline, CDR1 is DFQATT and CDR2 SNEGSKA (reference sequence). The CDR3 sequence is CSASVERRFY.

The V call is TRBV2, the J call TRBJ1-1, with TRBD1 as a possible D gene (5 bases). The CDR3 loop spans 13 amino acids. Trimming cost V 6 bases and J 4 bases, with 12 bases left between them. The germline V gene encodes CDR1 SNHLY and CDR2 FYNNEI. CDR3 sequence reads: CASSWTSTTEAFF. The CDR3 DNA is TGTGCCAGCAGCTGGACAAGTACCACTGAAGCTTTCTTT.

This clonotype has ten or more counts. The CDR3 nucleotides read TGTGCCAGCAGAGTCTTACAGGGAGTGGGAAAAGAGACCCAGTACTTC. Protein sequence: CASRVLQGVGKETQYF. The rearrangement uses TRBV5-5 and TRBJ2-5, with D maybe TRBD1 (6 bases). The V end lost 5 bases, the J end lost 3 bases, and 20 bases lay between the germline ends. From germline, CDR1 is SGHKS and CDR2 YYEKEE (reference sequence). The CDR3 covers 16 residues.

There are many counts of this clonotype. The chain is built from TRBV19 and TRBJ2-2; no firm D call. This CDR3 is 13 amino acids long. V shed 2 bases and J shed 5 bases, with 6 bases lying between them. Germline loops: CDR1 LNHDA, CDR2 SQIVND (reference sequence). For the CDR3, the DNA is TGTGCCAGTAGTATATTCGGGACCGGGGAGCTGTTTTTT. Protein product: CASSIFGTGELFF. The full variable domain, its missing parts supplied by reference TRBV19 and TRBJ2-2, is DGGITQSPKYLFRKEGQNVTLSCEQNLNHDAMYWYRQDPGQGLRLIYYSQIVNDFQKGDIAEGYSVSREKKESFPLTVTSAQKNPTAFYLCASSIFGTGELFFGEGSRLTVL.

In this sample, this clonotype turned up a few times. V gene TRBV20-1 combines with J gene TRBJ1-5; perhaps TRBD1 as D (5 bases). V was clipped by 4 bases and J by 4 bases, with 14 bases between them. Germline V gives CDR1 DFQATT, CDR2 SNEGSKA (reference sequence). The CDR3 has 14 amino acids. The CDR3: CSATPRDPNQPQHF. The CDR3 region has the DNA TGCAGTGCTACACCCCGGGACCCTAATCAGCCCCAGCATTTT.

The CDR3 DNA is TGTGCCAGCAGCCAAGAAGCTCTGGCGGGAGATGGGGGAGAGACCCAGTACTTC. Residues: CASSQEALAGDGGETQYF. V is TRBV14 and J is TRBJ2-5, with 7 bases that match TRBD2. Trimming at V came to 0 bases and at J to 4 bases, leaving 14 bases not matched to a gene. The germline V gene has CDR1 SGHDN and CDR2 FVKESK. The CDR3 runs to 18 residues. The full variable domain, with the rest looked up from reference TRBV14 and TRBJ2-5, is EAGVTQFPSHSVIEKGQTVTLRCDPISGHDNLYWYRRVMGKEIKFLLHFVKESKQDESGMPNNRFLAERTGGTYSTLKVQPAELEDSGVYFCASSQEALAGDGGETQYFGPGTRLLVL.

The chain is built from TRBV28 and TRBJ1-3; TRBD1 aligns across 7 bases. J lost 0 bases, V lost 5 bases, and 4 bases had no gene match. Germline V gene data show CDR1 as MDHEN and CDR2 as SYDVKM. This CDR3 contains 15 residues. CDR3 sequence (DNA): TGTGCCAGCAGTACAGGGGACTCCTCTGGAAACACCATATATTTT. Its translation is CASSTGDSSGNTIYF. Full variable domain (remainder filled in from reference TRBV28 and TRBJ1-3): DVKVTQSSRYLVKRTGEKVFLECVQDMDHENMFWYRQDPGLGLRLIYFSYDVKMKEKGDIPEGYSVSREKKERFSLILESASTNQTSMYLCASSTGDSSGNTIYFGEGSWLTVV.

The genes are TRBV10-3 and TRBJ1-5; D gene unclear. V lost 8 bases to trimming and J lost 2 bases, with 7 bases between them. CDR3 length equals 12 residues. Germline CDR1 reads ENHRY; CDR2 reads SYGVKD. The CDR3 is CAICSGNQPQHF. CDR3 in DNA: TGTGCCATCTGTAGCGGCAATCAGCCCCAGCATTTT.